Listed below are T cell receptor beta chains from one sample, sequenced in a study of T cell responses to AZD1222 COVID-19 vaccine. Some clones are missing from TCRdb's copy, which holds only in-frame ones; the method was immunoSEQ multiplex PCR. Here the sample spans more than 120,000 clones, around 90% being singletons. The specimen comprised peripheral blood, sampled 28 days after the second AZD1222 dose. These receptors originate from an adult who received the AZD1222 COVID-19 vaccine. Both conserved end residues are part of each CDR3. Fields, in order: J gene, clone size, D gene, V gene, CDR3 protein, CDR3 DNA. The D gene is left open where the match is weak. Clone size is given for some rows only: seen once, a few or many times, or a class if the clone is expanded.

TRBJ2-3 | . | . | TRBV11-2 | CASSLDRWWDTQYF | TGTGCCAGCAGCTTAGATCGGTGGTGGGATACGCAGTATTTT
TRBJ2-7 | . | . | TRBV30 | CASRGPGSYEQYF | TGTGCCTCCAGAGGCCCGGGGTCGTACGAGCAGTACTTC
TRBJ2-1 | . | . | TRBV15 | CATSRDLASSYNEQFF | TGTGCCACCAGCAGAGACTTGGCTAGCTCCTACAATGAGCAGTTCTTC
TRBJ1-1 | . | TRBD1 | TRBV30 | CAWSGQELEAFF | TGTGCCTGGAGCGGACAGGAATTGGAAGCTTTCTTT
TRBJ1-6 | . | . | TRBV5-1 | CASSLGRGESNSPLHF | TGCGCCAGCAGCTTGGGAAGGGGAGAGTCTAATTCACCCCTCCACTTT
TRBJ1-1 | . | . | TRBV30 | CAWGVFMNTEAFF | TGTGCCTGGGGTGTTTTCATGAACACTGAAGCTTTCTTT
TRBJ1-2 | . | TRBD1 | TRBV27 | CASSFWGDRVIHGYTF | TGTGCCAGCAGTTTTTGGGGGGACAGGGTTATTCATGGCTACACCTTC
TRBJ2-5 | . | TRBD1 | TRBV19 | CASSELGGAETQYF | TGTGCCAGTAGTGAGCTAGGGGGCGCGGAGACCCAGTACTTC
TRBJ2-3 | . | . | TRBV9 | CASSVDGGVGTDTQYF | TGTGCCAGCAGCGTAGATGGGGGCGTTGGCACAGATACGCAGTATTTT
TRBJ2-7 | once | . | TRBV21-1 | CASSTGRPYEQYF | TGTGCCAGCAGCACCGGGCGGCCCTACGAGCAGTACTTC
TRBJ2-2 | . | TRBD1 | TRBV19 | CASRGRGHDGELFF | TGTGCCAGTAGGGGCAGGGGGCATGACGGGGAGCTGTTTTTT
TRBJ1-1 | once | . | TRBV11-3 | CASSTSDWGVNTEAFF | TGTGCCAGCAGCACCTCGGATTGGGGGGTCAACACTGAAGCTTTCTTT
TRBJ1-1 | . | . | TRBV7-9 | CASSPPEAFF | TGTGCCAGCAGCCCCCCTGAAGCTTTCTTT
TRBJ1-6 | . | . | TRBV10-3 | CAIKPGDNSPLHF | TGTGCCATCAAACCGGGGGATAATTCACCCCTCCACTTT
TRBJ2-1 | . | . | TRBV4-1 | CASSQVDILSYNEQFF | TGCGCCAGCAGCCAAGTGGACATCCTATCCTACAATGAGCAGTTCTTC
TRBJ1-1 | . | . | TRBV7-9 | CASSPEGNTEAFF | TGTGCCAGCAGCCCCGAAGGGAACACTGAAGCTTTCTTT
TRBJ2-7 | . | TRBD2 | TRBV9 | CASSDAGLAGVGEQYF | TGTGCCAGCAGCGACGCAGGACTAGCGGGAGTAGGAGAGCAGTACTTC
TRBJ2-7 | . | . | TRBV7-6 | CASSLSPGAVGEQYF | TGTGCCAGCAGCTTATCTCCAGGGGCGGTAGGTGAGCAGTACTTC
TRBJ2-5 | . | . | TRBV10-3 | CAIGVRQTRQETQYF | TGTGCCATCGGAGTTAGGCAAACGAGACAAGAGACCCAGTACTTC
TRBJ2-3 | . | . | TRBV7-8 | CASSRNTDTQYF | TGTGCCAGCAGCCGAAACACGGATACGCAGTATTTT
TRBJ2-7 | . | . | TRBV28 | CASTSEREQYF | TGTGCCAGCACGTCGGAGAGGGAGCAGTACTTC
TRBJ2-7 | . | . | TRBV6-6 | CASSYSTGGLTYEQYF | TGTGCCAGCAGTTACTCGACCGGCGGTTTAACCTACGAGCAGTACTTC
TRBJ1-2 | . | . | TRBV6-5 | CASSYSSGLGNYGYTF | TGTGCCAGCAGTTACTCAAGCGGGCTTGGGAACTATGGCTACACCTTC
TRBJ2-5 | . | TRBD2 | TRBV2 | CAGEGLAAEQETQYF | TGTGCCGGCGAGGGACTAGCGGCAGAGCAAGAGACCCAGTACTTC
TRBJ2-7 | . | . | TRBV19 | CASSIAQASDEQYF | TGTGCCAGTAGTATAGCCCAAGCTAGCGACGAGCAGTACTTC
TRBJ1-1 | . | . | TRBV7-9 | CATREKYEAFF | TGTGCCACCCGGGAGAAGTATGAAGCTTTCTTT
TRBJ2-7 | . | TRBD2 | TRBV3-1/TRBV3-2 | CASSHGLVSSYEQYF | TGTGCCAGCAGCCATGGACTAGTGAGCTCCTACGAGCAGTACTTC
TRBJ1-6 | . | . | TRBV2 | CASAGLNSPLHF | TGTGCCAGCGCGGGGCTGAATTCACCCCTCCACTTT
TRBJ1-5 | . | . | TRBV6-5 | CASSYRASGQPQHF | TGTGCCAGCAGTTACCGGGCCAGTGGTCAGCCCCAGCATTTT